Below, 17 T cell receptor beta chains from the same sample are listed, as sequenced in a study of regulatory T cells in long-lasting Graves disease. CDR3 regions were amplified by Arm-PCR using iRepertoire HTBI primers to build TCR beta libraries. One entry per CDR3 protein results from TCRdb running MiXCR on the multiplex PCR reads. The table shows about 430,000 distinct CDR3 sequences, with 21% occurring only once. As to time point: persistent/refractory GD, antithyroid drugs over 5 years with positive TRAb. The TCR library was made from RNA that had been extracted from PBMCs in TRIzol. Source: peripheral blood mononuclear cells (PBMCs), taken when the disease was refractory, from a patient treated with antithyroid drugs. Receptors originate from a female donor with Graves disease.

Ten or more counts support this clonotype. This rearrangement joins TRBV3-1 to TRBJ1-4; 10 nucleotides agree with TRBD1. Germline-derived CDR1 and CDR2 are LGHDT and YNNKEL (reference sequence). Trimming at V came to 4 bases and at J to 10 bases, leaving 6 bases not matched to a gene. This CDR3 is built from 14 residues. DNA of the CDR3: TGTGCCAGCAGCCGCGGGACAGGGGTAGGAAAACTGTTTTTT. It encodes CASSRGTGVGKLFF.

On this clonotype itself: The conserved final phenylalanine or tryptophan is absent from the CDR3, which likely points to a read error. The DNA is left out, because the CDR3 cannot be placed on it with certainty; the CDR3 is given as TCRdb lists it. The chain employs TRBV20-1 and TRBJ2-7; TRBD2, the D gene given by the table, was not confirmed from the DNA. A total of 8 residues make up the CDR3, ends included. Germline assignment: CDR1 DFQATT and CDR2 SNEGSKA (reference sequence). CDR3 sequence: CSARGLAG.

The chain recombines TRBV6-2 or TRBV6-3 with TRBJ2-3; 11 bases match TRBD1. Germline trimming cut 0 bases from V and 4 bases from J; bases unmatched to any gene: 6. The germline V gene has CDR1 MNHEY and CDR2 SVGEGT. The CDR3 length is 17 residues. The chain's CDR3 is CASSYSLPGQGADTQYF. The CDR3 nucleotides are TGTGCCAGCAGTTACTCTCTGCCGGGACAGGGGGCAGATACGCAGTATTTT.

This clonotype was seen ten or more times. V is TRBV5-6 and J is TRBJ2-7; D gene unclear. Trimming took 1 base from V and 7 from J, leaving 15 bases between them. Germline-derived CDR1 and CDR2 are SGHDT and YYEEEE. This CDR3 is 14 amino acids long. The CDR3 nucleotides are TGTGCCAGCAGCTTGCCCCTCGTCGGTGGGGAGCAGTACTTC. It specifies CASSLPLVGGEQYF. The full variable domain, completed using reference TRBV5-6 and TRBJ2-7, is DAGVTQSPTHLIKTRGQQVTLRCSPKSGHDTVSWYQQALGQGPQFIFQYYEEEERQRGNFPDRFSGHQFPNYSSELNVNALLLGDSALYLCASSLPLVGGEQYFGPGTRLTVT.

The chain uses TRBV5-5 and TRBJ1-1; tentatively, D is TRBD1 (5 bases). V was clipped by 0 bases and J by 8 bases, with 14 bases between them. This CDR3 has 14 residues. Germline V gives CDR1 SGHKS, CDR2 YYEKEE (reference sequence). The DNA for the CDR3 is TGTGCCAGCAGCTTGGATCGGACAAACCCCGAAGCTTTCTTT. This sequence encodes CASSLDRTNPEAFF.

The chain employs TRBV9 and TRBJ2-2; D possibly corresponds to TRBD1 (5 bases). CDR3 length equals 16 residues. Trimming took off 4 bases at V and 6 bases at J, with 19 bases between the two ends. Per germline, CDR1 SGDLS and CDR2 YYNGEE. The CDR3 coding sequence is TGTGCCAGCAGCTTACAGGTTTTGACTGGGGCCGGGGAGCTGTTTTTT. Protein sequence: CASSLQVLTGAGELFF.

This sequence joins TRBV28 and TRBJ2-7; D unresolved. From germline, CDR1 is MDHEN and CDR2 SYDVKM. Trimming cost V 8 bases and J 6 bases, with 17 bases left between them. The CDR3 length is 13 residues. CDR3 in DNA: TGTGCCAGCTTCTCAAACGTTGGGTTCGAGCAGTACTTC. Its protein product is CASFSNVGFEQYF. Supplemented by reference TRBV28 and TRBJ2-7, the full variable domain reads DVKVTQSSRYLVKRTGEKVFLECVQDMDHENMFWYRQDPGLGLRLIYFSYDVKMKEKGDIPEGYSVSREKKERFSLILESASTNQTSMYLCASFSNVGFEQYFGPGTRLTVT.

This clonotype was observed many times. The chain uses TRBV12-3 or TRBV12-4 and TRBJ1-5; TRBD1 might be the D (5 bases). V was pared by 6 bases and J by 3 bases, with 15 bases between. The length of the CDR3 is 15 residues. CDR3 in amino acids: CASSPARALNQPQHF. DNA for the CDR3: TGTGCCAGCAGCCCGGCCAGGGCTCTCAATCAGCCCCAGCATTTT.

This clonotype was picked up many times. The rearrangement links TRBV28 to TRBJ2-4; D may be TRBD1 or TRBD2 (5 bases each). The CDR3 consists of 17 residues. V was shortened by 3 bases and J by 0 bases, with 15 bases between the two germline ends. The germline CDR1 and CDR2 sequences are MDHEN and SYDVKM. The CDR3 is CASSFRDGIIAKNIQYF. For the CDR3, the DNA is TGTGCCAGCAGTTTCAGGGACGGAATTATAGCCAAAAACATTCAGTACTTC.

This clonotype appeared a few times. The V and J genes are TRBV20-1 and TRBJ2-3, with 8 bases fitting TRBD1. In germline, CDR1 is DFQATT, CDR2 SNEGSKA (reference sequence). Losses at the gene ends were 1 base for V and 0 bases for J; bases not matched to a gene: 6. The length of the CDR3 is 16 residues. The CDR3 region is CSARAPGQGSTDTQYF. The CDR3 DNA reads as TGCAGTGCTAGAGCGCCCGGACAGGGCAGCACAGATACGCAGTATTTT.

J is TRBJ2-3 and V is TRBV18; D call uncertain. The ends were cut back, 3 bases at V and 4 bases at J, with 11 bases in the middle. The CDR3 spans 14 residues. Per the germline V gene, CDR1 is KGHSH and CDR2 is LQKENI. The CDR3 DNA reads TGTGCCAGCTCACCCCGAGTAGGACCAGATACGCAGTATTTT. This gives the protein CASSPRVGPDTQYF. Based on the CDR3 plus reference TRBV18 and TRBJ2-3, the full variable domain is NAGVMQNPRHLVRRRGQEARLRCSPMKGHSHVYWYRQLPEEGLKFMVYLQKENIIDESGMPKERFSAEFPKEGPSILRIQQVVRGDSAAYFCASSPRVGPDTQYFGPGTRLTVL.

This clonotype came up many times. The chain combines TRBV6-1 with TRBJ2-2; a possible D gene is TRBD2 (6 bases). Germline loops: CDR1 MNHNS, CDR2 SASEGT. V was clipped by 6 bases and J by 1 base, with 12 bases between them. This CDR3 spans 15 amino acids. The CDR3, as DNA: TGTGCCAGCAGACCCCTTAGCGGGAACACCGGGGAGCTGTTTTTT. Translating it yields CASRPLSGNTGELFF.

This clonotype was seen a few times. The chain recombines TRBV5-6 with TRBJ2-7, with 15 bases aligning to TRBD2. Germline V lookup: CDR1 SGHDT, CDR2 YYEEEE. J was trimmed by 6 bases and V by 3 bases; bases with no gene match: 7. The CDR3 extends over 16 amino acids. The CDR3, as DNA: TGTGCCAGCAGCTGGACTAGCGGGAGGGCCGGGGTCGAGCAGTACTTC. Translation: CASSWTSGRAGVEQYF.

This clonotype was picked up many times. The chain is built from TRBV10-3 and TRBJ2-7; D is undetermined. Germline V gene lookup returns CDR1 ENHRY and CDR2 SYGVKD. V shed 10 bases and J shed 0 bases, with 10 bases lying between them. CDR3 length: 12 residues. The CDR3 sequence is CATEGSSYEQYF. The CDR3 DNA reads TGTGCCACGGAAGGGTCCTCCTACGAGCAGTACTTC.

A note on this clonotype: The CDR3 carries no conserved terminal phenylalanine or tryptophan, so it likely arises from a read error. The V gene is TRBV19, the J gene TRBJ1-1; 9 bases are shared with TRBD1. The CDR3 is 17 residues long. Germline V CDR1 and CDR2: LNHDA, SQIVND (reference sequence). V dropped 4 bases and J dropped 1; count of bases not matched to a gene: 10. The CDR3 here is CASSTHWDRVTNTEAFL. CDR3 in DNA: TGTGCCAGTAGTACACACTGGGACAGGGTAACGAACACTGAAGCTTTCCTT.

This clonotype has only a few counts. V gene TRBV9 combines with J gene TRBJ2-5; 10 nucleotides line up with TRBD2. The CDR3 totals 16 residues. V was clipped by 0 bases and J by 5 bases; unmatched bases: 7. The V gene's germline CDR1 is SGDLS and CDR2 YYNGEE. The CDR3 here is CASSVDPAGGLETQYF. The CDR3 coding sequence is TGTGCCAGCAGCGTAGATCCAGCGGGAGGGCTGGAGACCCAGTACTTC.

This clonotype was observed a handful of times. This chain connects TRBV11-1 to TRBJ2-7; D may be TRBD2 (5 bases). V dropped 1 base and J dropped 0 bases, with 10 bases sitting between them. Per the germline V gene, CDR1 is SGHAT and CDR2 is FQDESV (reference sequence). The CDR3 is made up of 15 amino acids. CDR3 coding DNA: TGTGCCAGCAGCTTAGGGGAGTCCAGCTCCTACGAGCAGTACTTC. It specifies CASSLGESSSYEQYF.